Included here is one T cell receptor beta chain sequence, with context. This record belongs to a study of T-cell memory formation after mild COVID-19. CDR3 length equals 16 residues. Per germline, CDR1 SGHRS and CDR2 YFSETQ. V lost 7 bases and J lost 6; bases outside the gene matches: 15. TCRdb reprocessed the 5' RACE reads with MiXCR, giving one entry per CDR3 protein. The sample yields 100,000 to 120,000 distinct CDR3 sequences, 22% seen once. The specimen sequenced was PBMCs or a T cell subset sorted from them (not recorded which). The TCR was taken from a young man who had mild COVID-19 (a few samples of this study predate the infection). Cell type and time point are not known. The chain combines TRBV5-1 with TRBJ2-3; TRBD2 matches 9 bases. The CDR3 DNA is TGCGCCAGCGGCCCAATAAAGCGGGGGGCCACTGATACGCAGTATTTT. Its protein product is CASGPIKRGATDTQYF.